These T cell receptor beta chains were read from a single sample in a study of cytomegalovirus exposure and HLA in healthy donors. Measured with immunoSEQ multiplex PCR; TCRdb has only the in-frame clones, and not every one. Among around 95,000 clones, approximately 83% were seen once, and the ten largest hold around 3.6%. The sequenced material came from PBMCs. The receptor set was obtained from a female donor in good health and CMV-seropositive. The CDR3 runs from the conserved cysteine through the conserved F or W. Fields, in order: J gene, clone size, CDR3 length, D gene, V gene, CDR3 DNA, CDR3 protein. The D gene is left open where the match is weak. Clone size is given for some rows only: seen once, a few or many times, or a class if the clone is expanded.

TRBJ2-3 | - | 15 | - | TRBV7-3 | TGTGCCAGCAGCTTAACAGGCGGAGGCACAGATACGCAGTATTTT | CASSLTGGGTDTQYF
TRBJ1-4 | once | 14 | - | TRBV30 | TGTGCCTGGAGTGAAGACAGTATTAATGAAAAACTGTTTTTT | CAWSEDSINEKLFF
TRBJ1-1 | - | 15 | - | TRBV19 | TGTGCCAGTAGTATCTCGGTACAGGGAAACACTGAAGCTTTCTTT | CASSISVQGNTEAFF
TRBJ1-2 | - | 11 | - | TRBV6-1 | TGTGCCAGCAGTGATGTATATGGCTACACCTTC | CASSDVYGYTF
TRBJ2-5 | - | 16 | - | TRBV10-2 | TGCGCCAGCAGGAGATTGGGGGGACCGTACCAAGAGACCCAGTACTTC | CASRRLGGPYQETQYF
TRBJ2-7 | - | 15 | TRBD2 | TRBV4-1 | TGCGCCAGCAGCCAAGGGGCGGGAGGTGGTTACGAGCAGTACTTC | CASSQGAGGGYEQYF
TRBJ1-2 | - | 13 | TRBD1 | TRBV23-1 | TGCGCCAGCAGTGGGACAGCTAACTATGGCTACACCTTC | CASSGTANYGYTF
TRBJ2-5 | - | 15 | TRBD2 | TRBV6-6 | TGTGCCAGCAGTTATGGTCTGCTAGCGGGAGAGACCCAGTACTTC | CASSYGLLAGETQYF
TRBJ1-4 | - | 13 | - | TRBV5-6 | TGTGCCAGCAGCTTGTACAGATACGAAAAACTGTTTTTT | CASSLYRYEKLFF
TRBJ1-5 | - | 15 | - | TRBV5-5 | TGTGCCAGCAGCTTGGGGGGGGTGCGCAATCAGCCCCAGCATTTT | CASSLGGVRNQPQHF
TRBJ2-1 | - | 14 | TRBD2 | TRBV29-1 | TGCAGCGTCACGACTAGCGGCCTGAACAATGAGCAGTTCTTC | CSVTTSGLNNEQFF
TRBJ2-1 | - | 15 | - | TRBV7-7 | TGTGCCAGCAGCCCCAAGACAGGTGAATACAATGAGCAGTTCTTC | CASSPKTGEYNEQFF
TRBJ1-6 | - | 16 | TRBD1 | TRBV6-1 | TGTGCCAGCAGTGAGGGGACAGGGGGAAGTAATTCACCCCTCCACTTT | CASSEGTGGSNSPLHF
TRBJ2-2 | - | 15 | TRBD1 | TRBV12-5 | TGTGCTAGTGGTTTGGCAGGACAGGGGGCCGGGGAGCTGTTTTTT | CASGLAGQGAGELFF
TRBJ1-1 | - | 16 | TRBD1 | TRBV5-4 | TGTGCCAGCAGCTCCCACAGGGGGCAAGGGTACACTGAAGCTTTCTTT | CASSSHRGQGYTEAFF
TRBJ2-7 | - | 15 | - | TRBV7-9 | TGTGCCAGCAGCAATAAGGGACACCATGGCAACGAGCAGTACTTC | CASSNKGHHGNEQYF
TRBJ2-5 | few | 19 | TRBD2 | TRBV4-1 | TGCGCCAGCAGCCAGGGACTAGCGGGGGGTTCTTCGTACCAAGAGACCCAGTACTTC | CASSQGLAGGSSYQETQYF
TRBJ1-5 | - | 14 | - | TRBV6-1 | TGTGCCAGCAGTGAGGTGGACAGTCCCGGGCCCCAGCATTTT | CASSEVDSPGPQHF
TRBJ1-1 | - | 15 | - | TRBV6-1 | TGTGCCAGCAGTATTAGACAGGACCCTCGCACTGAAGCTTTCTTT | CASSIRQDPRTEAFF
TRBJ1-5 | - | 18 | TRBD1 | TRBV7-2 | TGTGCCAGCAGCTCCGGGACAGGGTCACTTTGGAGCAATCAGCCCCAGCATTTT | CASSSGTGSLWSNQPQHF
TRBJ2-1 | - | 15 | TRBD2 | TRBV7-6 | TGTGCCAGCAGCTTAGTAGCGGGAGGGGGGAATGAGCAGTTCTTC | CASSLVAGGGNEQFF
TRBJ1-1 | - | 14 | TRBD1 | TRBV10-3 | TGTGCCTCTGAAAGTCCGGGACAGCGCACTGAAGCTTTCTTT | CASESPGQRTEAFF
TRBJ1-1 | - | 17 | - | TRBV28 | TGTGCCAGCAGGCCGGTATACAGGGTATCAATGAACACTGAAGCTTTCTTT | CASRPVYRVSMNTEAFF
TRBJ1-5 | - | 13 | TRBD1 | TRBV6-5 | TGTGCCAGCACCCCCCAACAGGGGCTGCCCCAGCATTTT | CASTPQQGLPQHF
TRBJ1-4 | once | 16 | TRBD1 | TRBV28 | TGTGCCAGCAGCGCCCAGGGGGGAAGTCGTAATGAAAAACTGTTTTTT | CASSAQGGSRNEKLFF
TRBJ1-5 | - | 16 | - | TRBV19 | TGTGCCAGTAGTGCCACGAATCCAGGGGCCGGGGAGCCCCAGCATTTT | CASSATNPGAGEPQHF
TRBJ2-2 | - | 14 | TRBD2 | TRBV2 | TGTGCCAGCACGGGGGGGACGAACACCGGGGAGCTGTTTTTT | CASTGGTNTGELFF
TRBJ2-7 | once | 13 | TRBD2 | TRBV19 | TGTGCCAGTGGGACTAGCGGGTACTACGAGCAGTACTTC | CASGTSGYYEQYF
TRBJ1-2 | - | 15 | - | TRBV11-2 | TGTGCCAGCAGCTTAGCCGGCGGGGGCAACTATGGCTACACCTTC | CASSLAGGGNYGYTF
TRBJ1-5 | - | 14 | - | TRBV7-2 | TGTGCCAGCAGCTTAGACAGGAGCAATCAGCCCCAGCATTTT | CASSLDRSNQPQHF
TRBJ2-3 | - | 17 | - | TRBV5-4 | TGTGCCAGCAGCTTGCCACTACTTAGCCCCGACCCAGATACGCAGTATTTT | CASSLPLLSPDPDTQYF
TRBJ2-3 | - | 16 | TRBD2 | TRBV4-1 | TGCGCCAGCAGCCCCCCCAGCGGGAGGGCCACAGATACGCAGTATTTT | CASSPPSGRATDTQYF
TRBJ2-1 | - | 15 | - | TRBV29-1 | TGCAGCAACCGGGGGGCCGGGAGCTCCTACAATGAGCAGTTCTTC | CSNRGAGSSYNEQFF
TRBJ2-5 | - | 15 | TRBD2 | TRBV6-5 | TGTGCCAGCAGTTACGCAAGCGGGATCCCAGAGACCCAGTACTTC | CASSYASGIPETQYF
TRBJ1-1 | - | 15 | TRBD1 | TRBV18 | TGTGCCAGCTCATCTCCGGGACAGGGGAAAACTGAAGCTTTCTTT | CASSSPGQGKTEAFF
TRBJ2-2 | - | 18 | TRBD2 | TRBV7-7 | TGTGCCAGCAGCTTAAGGCCTAGCGGGGGCGCCAGCACCGGGGAGCTGTTTTTT | CASSLRPSGGASTGELFF
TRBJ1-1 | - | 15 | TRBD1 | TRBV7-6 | TGTGCCAGCAGCTTAGCGGGACAGGCGAACACTGAAGCTTTCTTT | CASSLAGQANTEAFF
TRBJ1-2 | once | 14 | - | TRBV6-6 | TGTGCCAGCAGTGCGACAGGTTCAAACTATGGCTACACCTTC | CASSATGSNYGYTF
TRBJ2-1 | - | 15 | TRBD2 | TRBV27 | TGTGCCAGCAGTGGCGGGACTAGCGGGAGTAATGAGCAGTTCTTC | CASSGGTSGSNEQFF
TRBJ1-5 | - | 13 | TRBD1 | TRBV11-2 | TGTGCCAGCCGCCAGGGACAGAGGCAGCCCCAGCATTTT | CASRQGQRQPQHF
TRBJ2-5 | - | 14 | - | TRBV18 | TGTGCCAGCTCACCAGGGGGCGTCGGGGAGACCCAGTACTTC | CASSPGGVGETQYF
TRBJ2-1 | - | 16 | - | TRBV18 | TGTGCCAGCTCACCAGTTTCGCTAGCCGGGGGTGGTGAGCAGTTCTTC | CASSPVSLAGGGEQFF
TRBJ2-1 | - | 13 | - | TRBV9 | TGTGCCAGCAGCGTAGGGACAGCCAATGAGCAGTTCTTC | CASSVGTANEQFF
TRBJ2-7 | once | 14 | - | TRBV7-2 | TGTGCCAGCAGCCAAAGACGGGGCTCCTACGAGCAGTACTTC | CASSQRRGSYEQYF
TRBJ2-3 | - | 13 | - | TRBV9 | TGTGCCAGCAGCCTCATACCGGCAGATACGCAGTATTTT | CASSLIPADTQYF
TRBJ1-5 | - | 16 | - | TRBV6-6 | TGTGCCAGCAGTTACTCGAACAGCTTGGGCAATCAGCCCCAGCATTTT | CASSYSNSLGNQPQHF
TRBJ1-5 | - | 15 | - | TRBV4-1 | TGCGCCAGCAGCCGGGCCATGGGAGTCAATCAGCCCCAGCATTTT | CASSRAMGVNQPQHF
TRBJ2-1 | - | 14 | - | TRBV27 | TGTGCCAGCAGCTCCCGGTCGCTTTACAATGAGCAGTTCTTC | CASSSRSLYNEQFF
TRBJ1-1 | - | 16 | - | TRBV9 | TGTGCCAGCAGCCCCCCAAGGGGGGGGGCGACCACTGAAGCTTTCTTT | CASSPPRGGATTEAFF
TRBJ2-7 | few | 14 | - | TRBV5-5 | TGTGCCAGCAGCTGGGGCCCTCAAAACCGCGAGCAGTACTTC | CASSWGPQNREQYF
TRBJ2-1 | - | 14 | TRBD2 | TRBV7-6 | TGTGCCAGCAGCTTCCTAGCGGGAGGGGATGAGCAGTTCTTC | CASSFLAGGDEQFF
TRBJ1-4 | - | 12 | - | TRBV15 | TGTGCCACCAGCAGAGCGGACAGATTACTGTTTTTT | CATSRADRLLFF
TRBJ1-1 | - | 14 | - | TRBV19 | TGTGCCAGTAGTATGGGAGGGATCTACACTGAAGCTTTCTTT | CASSMGGIYTEAFF